These 5 T cell receptor beta chains were sequenced from one sample in a study of monozygotic twins with inflammatory bowel disease. Reprocessing the 5' RACE reads, TCRdb reports a single entry for every CDR3 protein and omits DNA. Its table records approximately 300,000 distinct CDR3 sequences. The specimen was blood. Source of these receptors: a human donor with ulcerative colitis or Crohn's disease, or a healthy co-twin of an affected twin (not recorded which).

This chain joins TRBV7-9 and TRBJ1-5. Germline CDR1 SEHNR, CDR2 FQNEAQ (reference sequence). This CDR3 contains 14 residues. The CDR3 here is CASKDGNSNQPQHF.

This chain connects TRBV5-1 to TRBJ1-2; TCRdb calls TRBD1, which cannot be checked without DNA. The CDR3 loop spans 14 amino acids. The V gene's germline CDR1 is SGHRS and CDR2 YFSETQ. The CDR3 loop is CASSLGGANYGYTF. Full variable domain (missing parts from reference TRBV5-1 and TRBJ1-2): KAGVTQTPRYLIKTRGQQVTLSCSPISGHRSVSWYQQTPGQGLQFLFEYFSETQRNKGNFPGRFSGRQFSNSRSEMNVSTLELGDSALYLCASSLGGANYGYTFGSGTRLTVV.

This chain uses TRBV5-6 with TRBJ2-5; TCRdb calls TRBD1, which cannot be checked without DNA. Germline lookup yields CDR1 SGHDT and CDR2 YYEEEE. There are 16 residues in the CDR3. The CDR3 reads CASGQADSYTQETQYF.

The chain links TRBV5-1 to TRBJ2-7. The CDR3 loop spans 14 amino acids. Germline-derived CDR1 and CDR2 are SGHRS and YFSETQ. The CDR3 here is CASSLEIDPYEQYF. The full variable domain, its missing parts supplied by reference TRBV5-1 and TRBJ2-7, is KAGVTQTPRYLIKTRGQQVTLSCSPISGHRSVSWYQQTPGQGLQFLFEYFSETQRNKGNFPGRFSGRQFSNSRSEMNVSTLELGDSALYLCASSLEIDPYEQYFGPGTRLTVT.

The CDR3 spells CASSTPGKQETQYF. V and J are TRBV12-3 or TRBV12-4 and TRBJ2-5; TCRdb gives TRBD1 as the D gene, but with no DNA this cannot be confirmed. The CDR3 runs to 14 residues.